These 15 T cell receptor beta chains came from one sample sequenced in a study of tumor-infiltrating lymphocytes in localized non-small cell lung cancer. Clones were sequenced by immunoSEQ multiplex PCR, and TCRdb holds only the in-frame ones, with some missing. Here the sample spans about 13,000 clones, 68% being singletons. Specimen: lung tumor tissue. The source of these receptors is a human donor with non-small cell lung cancer.

This clone was observed a handful of times. This chain's CDR3 is CASSPPTGETQYF. As DNA, the CDR3 is TGTGCCAGCTCACCACCGACGGGAGAGACCCAGTACTTC. V gene TRBV18 combines with J gene TRBJ2-5, with D hard to call. This CDR3 spans 13 amino acids. Trimming stripped 0 bases from V and 4 bases from J, with 6 bases between. Germline V CDR1 and CDR2: KGHSH, LQKENI.

This clone turned up a few times. The chain couples TRBV30 to TRBJ1-1; TRBD1 might be the D (5 bases). The V gene's germline CDR1 is GTSNPN and CDR2 SVGIG (reference sequence). CDR3 size: 12 residues. V dropped 4 bases and J dropped 10 bases, with 16 bases sitting between them. The CDR3 DNA is TGTGCCTGGAAGGGAGGACAATCGACAGCTTTCTTT. Its protein product is CAWKGGQSTAFF. The variable domain in full, completed from reference TRBV30 and TRBJ1-1, reads SQTIHQWPATLVQPVGSPLSLECTVEGTSNPNLYWYRQAAGRGLQLLFYSVGIGQISSEVPQNLSASRPQDRQFILSSKKLLLSDSGFYLCAWKGGQSTAFFGQGTRLTVV.

The chain couples TRBV4-1 to TRBJ2-1, with a weak D call TRBD1 (6 bases). Germline-derived CDR1 and CDR2 are MGHRA and YSYEKL. The V end was cut by 2 bases, the J end by 5 bases, with 19 bases between. This CDR3 spans 17 amino acids. The CDR3 DNA follows: TGCGCCAGCAGCCAACTTCAACAGGGCCCCTGGAACAATGAGCAGTTCTTC. Amino acids: CASSQLQQGPWNNEQFF.

V and J are TRBV7-6 and TRBJ1-6, with D possibly TRBD1 on 5 matching bases. CDR1 is SGHVS, CDR2 FNYEAQ, per germline. Deletions cut 5 bases from V and 6 bases from J, with 11 bases between. There are 14 residues in the CDR3. The CDR3 nucleotides are TGTGCCAGCAGCCCCGGGACCATTAATTCACCCCTCCACTTT. It codes for CASSPGTINSPLHF. Supplemented by reference TRBV7-6 and TRBJ1-6, the full variable domain reads GAGVSQSPRYKVTKRGQDVALRCDPISGHVSLYWYRQALGQGPEFLTYFNYEAQQDKSGLPNDRFSAERPEGSISTLTIQRTEQRDSAMYRCASSPGTINSPLHFGNGTRLTVT.

CDR3 nucleotides: TGCGCCAGCAGCCAAGGACTAGGCGACGGGACAGATACGCAGTATTTT. It translates to CASSQGLGDGTDTQYF. The genes are TRBV4-1 and TRBJ2-3, with D perhaps matching TRBD2 (6 bases). The germline gives CDR1 MGHRA, CDR2 YSYEKL. The CDR3 extends over 16 amino acids. V lost 1 base and J 3 bases, leaving 14 bases between the germline ends.

The table lists this clone with a count of one. The CDR3 region has the DNA TGTGCCATCAGTGAGGGACAGGGCGGGGAGACCCAGTACTTC. This gives the protein CAISEGQGGETQYF. J is TRBJ2-5 and V is TRBV10-3; 8 bases align to TRBD1. CDR3 length equals 14 residues. V dropped 2 bases and J dropped 5; count of bases not matched to a gene: 4. Germline V gives CDR1 ENHRY, CDR2 SYGVKD.

In its sample, this clone is medium-sized. The gene calls are TRBV7-9 and TRBJ2-5; either TRBD1 or TRBD2 may fit D (5 bases each). Germline CDR1 reads SEHNR; CDR2 reads FQNEAQ (reference sequence). The CDR3 runs to 15 residues. Trimming removed 5 bases at V and 0 bases at J, with 13 bases between. The CDR3 sequence is CASSRGALDQETQYF. CDR3 in DNA: TGTGCCAGCAGCCGAGGGGCACTCGACCAAGAGACCCAGTACTTC.

The CDR3 DNA reads as TGTGCCAGCAGTTACGGTCGAACGGCCTACAATGAGCAGTTCTTC. This codes for CASSYGRTAYNEQFF. The gene calls are TRBV6-6 and TRBJ2-1; D is ambiguous. V lost 2 bases and J 2 bases, leaving 10 bases between the germline ends. The CDR3 covers 15 residues. The V gene's germline CDR1 is MNHNY and CDR2 SVGAGI (reference sequence).

This sequence joins TRBV19 and TRBJ2-2; TRBD2 is a possible D gene (6 bases). The CDR3 sequence is 15 residues long. Between the trimmed V and J ends, which lost 4 bases and 11 bases, there was a span of 20 bases. CDR1 is LNHDA and CDR2 is SQIVND in the germline V gene (reference sequence). Here the CDR3 reads CASSTLGREPLELFF. As DNA, the CDR3 is TGTGCCAGTAGTACCCTCGGTCGGGAGCCCCTAGAGCTGTTTTTT.

The rearrangement uses TRBV18 and TRBJ2-7; 8 bases fit TRBD1. With V trimmed by 6 bases and J by 13 bases, 8 bases remained unmatched. The CDR3 runs to 11 residues. The germline CDR1 and CDR2 sequences are KGHSH and LQKENI. As DNA, the CDR3 is TGTGCCAGCTCGGCTCAGGGGGCTTTCTACTTC. Amino acids: CASSAQGAFYF.

This clone was picked up a small number of times. This chain connects TRBV7-9 to TRBJ2-3; 12 bases fit TRBD2. This CDR3 is 15 amino acids long. The J segment lost 4 bases and the V segment lost 2 bases, leaving 1 base of the junction unmatched. CDR1 and CDR2 from the germline V gene are SEHNR and FQNEAQ (reference sequence). The CDR3 is CASSLLAGGPDTQYF. The CDR3, as DNA: TGTGCCAGCAGCTTACTAGCGGGAGGGCCAGATACGCAGTATTTT.

There are a few counts of this clone. The chain uses TRBV2 and TRBJ2-1; D remains ambiguous. The germline V and J ends were trimmed by 4 bases and 0 bases, with 4 bases remaining between them. Germline V lookup: CDR1 SNHLY, CDR2 FYNNEI. This CDR3 comprises 13 residues. CDR3 DNA sequence: TGTGCCAGCAGTGTCCGCTCCTACAATGAGCAGTTCTTC. Translation gives CASSVRSYNEQFF.

The V gene is TRBV5-4, the J gene TRBJ2-2, with D perhaps matching TRBD2 (5 bases). CDR1 and CDR2 from the germline V gene are SGHNT and YYREEE (reference sequence). The ends were cut back, 0 bases at V and 6 bases at J, with 12 bases in the middle. CDR3 size: 15 residues. The CDR3 DNA sequence: TGTGCCAGCAGCTTGGGCGGGCCCAGCCCCGGGGAGCTGTTTTTT. It is translated as CASSLGGPSPGELFF.

The V and J genes are TRBV5-1 and TRBJ1-2, with TRBD1 matching 11 bases. The CDR3 has 12 residues. The germline V gene encodes CDR1 SGHRS and CDR2 YFSETQ. The junction had 2 bases not matched to a gene; V was cut back by 4 bases and J by 9 bases. CDR3 bases: TGCGCCAGCAGCCCGGACAGGGGGCGCTACACCTTC. This codes for CASSPDRGRYTF.

This chain joins TRBV12-1 and TRBJ2-7; no check of the table's D call, TRBD2, against the DNA was made. TRBV12-1 is a pseudogene segment. The CDR3 is 16 amino acids. This chain's CDR3 is CASSPNSGRTPYEQYF. CDR3 DNA: TGTGCCAGCAGCCCGAATAGCGGGAGAACACCTTACGAGCAGTACTTC.